This T cell receptor (beta chain) emerged from a study of T cells expressing NK-cell markers. CDR3 length: 16 amino acids. From the 5' RACE reads, TCRdb lists one entry per CDR3 protein and no DNA. Recorded for this sample: some 340,000 distinct CDR3 sequences. This sequence was found in a man between 18 and 69 years old in good health. Sequenced: blood T cells: a sorted CD56 or NKG2C T cell subset, CD4+ or CD8+ T cells, or bulk PBMC T cells (not recorded which). This sequence joins TRBV23-1 and TRBJ1-5. TRBV23-1 qualifies as an ORF whose function is uncertain. CDR3 sequence reads: CASSQSEEMSNQPQHF.